Presented here are 20 T cell receptor beta chains from one specimen sequenced in a study. Via MiXCR, TCRdb re-called the 5' RACE reads, giving one row per CDR3 protein. The sample lists about 64,000 distinct CDR3 sequences, approximately 23% occurring once. Input material: memory CD4+ T cells sorted from a lymph node. Noted subset: memory CD4+ T cells, CD4+CD45RO+CD25-. The receptors come from a female donor with breast cancer.

The V call is TRBV5-6, the J call TRBJ1-5; D possibly corresponds to TRBD1 (6 bases). The CDR3 extends over 16 amino acids. Germline V gives CDR1 SGHDT, CDR2 YYEEEE. The V end was cut by 0 bases, the J end by 5 bases, with 15 bases between. CDR3 sequence: CASSLARRGAYQPQHF. The CDR3 coding sequence is TGTGCCAGCAGCTTGGCCAGGCGGGGGGCATATCAGCCCCAGCATTTT. Drawing the rest from reference TRBV5-6 and TRBJ1-5, the complete variable domain is DAGVTQSPTHLIKTRGQQVTLRCSPKSGHDTVSWYQQALGQGPQFIFQYYEEEERQRGNFPDRFSGHQFPNYSSELNVNALLLGDSALYLCASSLARRGAYQPQHFGDGTRLSIL.

The chain links TRBV9 to TRBJ1-1, with D possibly TRBD1 on 6 matching bases. Germline loops: CDR1 SGDLS, CDR2 YYNGEE. Trimming removed 3 bases at V and 10 bases at J, with 19 bases between. This CDR3 region has 14 residues. In nucleotides, the CDR3 is TGTGCCAGCAGCGCCATAATGGGGGGCTTAGGAGCTTTCTTT. It yields the protein CASSAIMGGLGAFF.

The rearrangement links TRBV9 to TRBJ1-4, with D unresolved. V was pared by 4 bases and J by 0 bases, with 13 bases between. This CDR3 spans 16 amino acids. Looked up from germline, CDR1 is SGDLS and CDR2 is YYNGEE. The CDR3 here is CASSPGYGATNEKLFF. The CDR3 bases are TGTGCCAGCAGCCCCGGGTACGGAGCAACTAATGAAAAACTGTTTTTT.

The sample holds many counts of this clonotype. The rearrangement links TRBV5-1 to TRBJ2-3, with 8 bases matching TRBD2. V trimming: 3 bases; J trimming: 4 bases; junction bases outside the gene matches: 7. CDR3 length: 15 residues. Germline loops: CDR1 SGHRS, CDR2 YFSETQ. The CDR3 bases are TGCGCCAGCAGCTCTCGACTAGCGACCTCAGATACGCAGTATTTT. Amino acids: CASSSRLATSDTQYF.

This chain links TRBV7-3 with TRBJ2-1; D possibly corresponds to TRBD2 (6 bases). CDR3 size: 15 residues. Trimming left V 3 bases short and J 3 bases short, with 12 bases between. Germline V gene sequence: CDR1 SGHTA, CDR2 FQGTGA. Written as DNA, the CDR3 is TGTGCCAGCAGCTTGGGGGTAGCGGACTACAATGAGCAGTTCTTC. Its translation is CASSLGVADYNEQFF. The complete variable domain, with remaining parts taken from reference TRBV7-3 and TRBJ2-1, reads GAGVSQTPSNKVTEKGKYVELRCDPISGHTALYWYRQSLGQGPEFLIYFQGTGAADDSGLPNDRFFAVRPEGSVSTLKIQRTERGDSAVYLCASSLGVADYNEQFFGPGTRLTVL.

The chain has TRBV25-1 and TRBJ1-1, with TRBD1 as a possible D gene (5 bases). Germline CDR1 and CDR2: MGHDK and SYGVNS. Trimming took off 6 bases at V and 0 bases at J, with 8 bases between the two ends. The CDR3 runs to 13 residues. CDR3: CASRTVMNTEAFF. CDR3 DNA sequence: TGTGCCAGCAGGACAGTAATGAACACTGAAGCTTTCTTT.

This clonotype was observed a few times. The chain combines TRBV4-2 with TRBJ2-7; tentatively, D is TRBD2 (6 bases). Germline V gene data show CDR1 as LGHNA and CDR2 as YNFKEQ. The CDR3 has 15 residues. The V end lost 4 bases, the J end lost 6 bases, and 19 bases lay between the germline ends. The CDR3, as DNA: TGTGCCAGCAGCCGCCCCCGGGACTCCGGGGCCGAGCAGTACTTC. The encoded protein is CASSRPRDSGAEQYF.

This clonotype was seen ten or more times. The V call is TRBV12-3 or TRBV12-4, the J call TRBJ1-1; no definite D call. Deletions cut 3 bases from V and 0 bases from J, with 5 bases between. The CDR3 sequence is 13 residues long. The DNA for the CDR3 is TGTGCCAGCAGTTTCTCCTTGAACACTGAAGCTTTCTTT. It yields the protein CASSFSLNTEAFF.

This clonotype has just a few counts. The chain couples TRBV5-4 to TRBJ2-5; D is possibly TRBD1 (6 bases). The germline CDR1 and CDR2 sequences are SGHNT and YYREEE (reference sequence). The CDR3 runs to 15 residues. Between the trimmed V and J ends, which lost 0 bases and 5 bases, there was a span of 14 bases. For the CDR3, the DNA is TGTGCCAGCAGCTTGGGTTTACAGGGCGCGGAGACCCAGTACTTC. Translating gives CASSLGLQGAETQYF.

This clonotype was picked up a small number of times. V is TRBV30 and J is TRBJ2-3; a possible D gene is TRBD1 (5 bases). V lost 0 bases, J lost 3 bases, and 10 bases lay in between. CDR1 is GTSNPN and CDR2 is SVGIG in the germline V gene (reference sequence). This CDR3 contains 14 residues. The CDR3 protein is CAWSVWGVTDTQYF. In DNA, the CDR3 is TGTGCCTGGAGTGTATGGGGCGTTACAGATACGCAGTATTTT.

The CDR3 loop is CASSLTEKGTEAFF. In DNA form, the CDR3 reads TGTGCCAGCAGCTTGACAGAAAAAGGCACTGAAGCTTTCTTT. The rearrangement links TRBV7-6 to TRBJ1-1, with TRBD1 as a possible D gene (5 bases). Germline values: CDR1 SGHVS, CDR2 FNYEAQ. The CDR3 totals 14 residues. The germline V and J ends were trimmed by 3 bases and 4 bases, with 12 bases remaining between them.

Turning to this clonotype: In this CDR3 the conserved last residue, phenylalanine or tryptophan, is missing, so a read error is likely. The rearrangement uses TRBV24-1 and TRBJ2-1, with TRBD2 identical over 10 bases. The germline gives CDR1 KGHDR, CDR2 SFDVKD. The V gene end was trimmed by 4 bases and the J gene end by 9 bases; junction bases not matched to a gene: 14. This CDR3 is 17 amino acids long. The CDR3 nucleotides read TGTGCCACCAGTGACCCCACAACCCCTAGCGGGAGCGGTGAGCAGTTCTCC. As protein: CATSDPTTPSGSGEQFS.

The V call is TRBV18, the J call TRBJ2-5; D perhaps matches TRBD1 (6 bases). The length of the CDR3 is 15 residues. V lost 4 bases to trimming and J lost 4 bases, with 16 bases between them. CDR1 KGHSH and CDR2 LQKENI come from the germline V gene. The CDR3 nucleotides read TGTGCCAGCTCACTCCAAACAGGGAAGGGAGAGACCCAGTACTTC. Protein: CASSLQTGKGETQYF.

The chain recombines TRBV29-1 with TRBJ2-3; 9 bases line up with TRBD1. This CDR3 has 14 residues. The germline CDR1 and CDR2 sequences are SQVTM and ANQGSEA. J gave up 4 bases and V 4 bases, and 6 bases lay outside the gene matches. The CDR3 sequence: CSVVGQGNSDTQYF. In DNA form, the CDR3 reads TGCAGCGTTGTAGGACAGGGGAATTCAGATACGCAGTATTTT.

This clonotype was seen more than once but under ten times. V gene TRBV6-6 combines with J gene TRBJ1-1, with a possible D match to TRBD1 (6 bases). Germline V CDR1 and CDR2: MNHNY, SVGAGI (reference sequence). The CDR3 runs 9 residues. Between the trimmed V and J ends, which lost 8 bases and 11 bases, there was a span of 9 bases. The CDR3 nucleotides are TGTGCCAGCGGGGACAAGGCTTTCTTT. Its protein is CASGDKAFF.

The chain has TRBV6-2 or TRBV6-3 and TRBJ1-1; D is perhaps TRBD1 (6 bases). The V and J ends lost 5 bases and 4 bases respectively, with 11 bases between them. The CDR3 consists of 13 residues. Germline assignment: CDR1 MNHEY and CDR2 SVGEGT. The CDR3 sequence: CASSPTGLTEAFF. The CDR3 DNA reads TGTGCCAGCAGTCCGACAGGACTCACTGAAGCTTTCTTT.

This clonotype was recorded once. The rearrangement links TRBV11-3 to TRBJ2-4; 12 nucleotides line up with TRBD1. J was trimmed by 5 bases and V by 2 bases; bases with no gene match: 7. Germline V gives CDR1 SGHNT, CDR2 YENEEA. There are 17 residues in the CDR3. The CDR3, as DNA: TGTGCCAGCAGCTTATTTGGGGGACAGGGGGCGGAAAACATTCAGTACTTC. This gives the protein CASSLFGGQGAENIQYF.

The chain links TRBV4-3 to TRBJ1-4, with D hard to call. There are 17 residues in the CDR3. The germline gives CDR1 LGHNA, CDR2 YSLEER. V shed 4 bases and J shed 3 bases, with 18 bases lying between them. CDR3 region: CASSPSLAGRANEKLFF. As DNA, the CDR3 is TGCGCCAGCAGCCCGTCCCTTGCGGGGAGGGCTAATGAAAAACTGTTTTTT.

V and J are TRBV20-1 and TRBJ2-5; the D call may be TRBD1 or TRBD2 (5 bases each). The CDR3 spans 16 residues. CDR1 is DFQATT, CDR2 SNEGSKA, per germline (reference sequence). Trimming cost V 7 bases and J 0 bases, with 21 bases left between them. The CDR3 nucleotides read TGCAGTGTTAGCAACCCCACCGGGGCCAACCAAGAGACCCAGTACTTC. Amino acid sequence: CSVSNPTGANQETQYF.

The chain combines TRBV18 with TRBJ2-3; TRBD2 might be the D (6 bases). The CDR3 sequence is 15 residues long. Between the trimmed V and J ends, which lost 0 bases and 0 bases, there was a span of 7 bases. Germline loops: CDR1 KGHSH, CDR2 LQKENI. CDR3 sequence: CASSPPGTSTDTQYF. CDR3 DNA: TGTGCCAGCTCACCACCCGGGACTAGCACAGATACGCAGTATTTT.